The clone carrying this TCR beta chain was recorded a few times. The CDR3 covers 16 residues. V lost 8 bases and J lost 4; bases outside the gene matches: 9. CDR1 is SNHLY and CDR2 is FYNNEI in the germline V gene. Described time point: patch test 3, about 24 weeks after DPC sensitization. Treatment here: therapeutic diphenylcyclopropenone sensitization with weekly scalp DPC. These data come from a study of human T cells and chemical hapten exposure. Per the study methods: A per-sample median of around 100,000 TCRs was observed, with a range of about 20,000 to 750,000. TCRdb used MiXCR to reprocess the RACE reads, holding one entry per CDR3 protein. These V and J calls originate from TCRdb's pipeline instead of the authors' own analysis. Among 100,000 or so distinct CDR3 sequences listed, approximately 36% were seen once.

The material sequenced was whole blood, taken in connection with sensitization to the hapten diphenylcyclopropenone (DPC). The chain joins TRBV2 to TRBJ2-3; 13 positions match TRBD2. This sequence was found in a man aged 40-49 years with alopecia areata. Some clones in this sample may be carry-over from other donors' samples. CDR3 sequence: CASQGLAGVMADTQYF. CDR3 DNA: TGTGCCAGCCAAGGACTAGCGGGAGTTATGGCAGATACGCAGTATTTT. Complete variable domain (other parts from reference TRBV2 and TRBJ2-3): EPEVTQTPSHQVTQMGQEVILRCVPISNHLYFYWYRQILGQKVEFLVSFYNNEISEKSEIFDDQFSVERPDGSNFTLKIRSTKLEDSAMYFCASQGLAGVMADTQYFGPGTRLTVL.